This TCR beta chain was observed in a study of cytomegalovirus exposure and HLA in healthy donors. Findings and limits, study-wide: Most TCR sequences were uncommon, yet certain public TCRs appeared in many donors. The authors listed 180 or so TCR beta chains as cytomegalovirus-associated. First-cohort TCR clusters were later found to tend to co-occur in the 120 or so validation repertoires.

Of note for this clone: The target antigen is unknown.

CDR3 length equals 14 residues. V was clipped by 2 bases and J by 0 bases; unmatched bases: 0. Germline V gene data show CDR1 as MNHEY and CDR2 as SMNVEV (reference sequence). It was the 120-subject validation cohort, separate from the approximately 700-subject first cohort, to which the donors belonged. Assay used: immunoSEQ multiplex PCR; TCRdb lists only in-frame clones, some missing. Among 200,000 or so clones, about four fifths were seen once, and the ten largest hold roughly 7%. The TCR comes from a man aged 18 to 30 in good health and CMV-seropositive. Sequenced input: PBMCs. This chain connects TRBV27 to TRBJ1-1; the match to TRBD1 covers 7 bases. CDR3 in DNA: TGTGCCAGCAGTTTAGACAGGGTGAACACTGAAGCTTTCTTT. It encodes CASSLDRVNTEAFF.